This note documents a single T cell receptor (beta chain) sequence. The data belong to a study of blood T cell repertoires in COVID-19. Whole-study context: Sites across the United States, Italy and Spain contributed samples from acute and convalescent COVID-19. T cells, B-cell-depleted T cells, or PBMCs provided the cDNA or gDNA that served as material.

CDR3 length: 15 amino acids. Germline CDR1 LGHDT, CDR2 YNNKEL (reference sequence). Trimming took off 0 bases at V and 6 bases at J, with 12 bases between the two ends. Study processing details: It was from reference gene primer amplification that nucleated cell counts were estimated. TCRdb keeps only in-frame clones here, not all; method: immunoSEQ multiplex PCR. That table furnishes V, J and clone size, whereas the DNA furnished D and trimming. Found here are about 220,000 clones, roughly 75% of them singletons; the top ten hold approximately 7.2%. The rearrangement uses TRBV3-1 (or the pseudogene TRBV3-2) and TRBJ1-5; a possible D gene is TRBD1 (5 bases). This sequence was found in a woman in her seventies with acute or convalescent COVID-19. Sequencing was performed on peripheral blood. The CDR3 here is CASSQDRGRGQPQHF. The CDR3 DNA is TGTGCCAGCAGCCAAGATCGGGGGAGAGGTCAGCCCCAGCATTTT.